This T cell receptor (beta chain) appears in the sequencing data of a study of beta chain features in type 1 diabetes. Across the whole study: All samples together contributed 90 million to 110 million sorted cells for examination.

This clone was detected only a few times. The antigen remains undetermined. The investigators reverse transcribed all of the isolated RNA, so they sequenced expressed TCRB transcripts. Profiled with immunoSEQ multiplex PCR; TCRdb holds only in-frame clones, not every one. The table has a few hundred thousand clones, 13% seen once. Per germline, CDR1 SGDLS and CDR2 YYNGEE. CDR3 size: 14 residues. V shed 3 bases and J shed 5 bases, with 12 bases lying between them. One heparinised draw of blood, averaging roughly 110 mL, came from each donor. Study observations and caveats: In the patient group, naive, central memory and Treg TCRB repertoires seemed more alike than in the healthy donor group. There was no resolution here of whether HLA type influences TCRB rearrangement. Within each of all four CD4+ subsets, Type 1 diabetes patients had TCRB CDR3s that were moderately but significantly shorter.

This chain links TRBV9 with TRBJ2-4; possibly TRBD2 for D (5 bases). The source material was naive CD4+ T cells from blood. The clonotype comes from a woman aged 18 to 35 with type 1 diabetes. DNA of the CDR3: TGTGCCAGCAGCGCCGGGAATGGGGAAAACATTCAGTACTTC. Protein: CASSAGNGENIQYF.